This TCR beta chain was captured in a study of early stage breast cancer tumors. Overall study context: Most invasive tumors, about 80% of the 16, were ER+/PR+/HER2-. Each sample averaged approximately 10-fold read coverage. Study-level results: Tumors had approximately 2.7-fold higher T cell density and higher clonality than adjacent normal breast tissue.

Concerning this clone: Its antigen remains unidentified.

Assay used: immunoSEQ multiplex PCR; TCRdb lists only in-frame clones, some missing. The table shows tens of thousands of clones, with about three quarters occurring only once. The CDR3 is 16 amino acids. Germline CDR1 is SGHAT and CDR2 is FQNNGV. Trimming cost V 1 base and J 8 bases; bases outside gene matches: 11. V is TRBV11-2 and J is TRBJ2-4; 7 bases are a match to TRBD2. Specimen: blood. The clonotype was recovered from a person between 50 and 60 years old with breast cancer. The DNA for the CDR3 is TGTGCCAGCAGCTTAGGAAGGGTTAGCGCGGGGGACATTCAGTACTTC. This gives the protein CASSLGRVSAGDIQYF.